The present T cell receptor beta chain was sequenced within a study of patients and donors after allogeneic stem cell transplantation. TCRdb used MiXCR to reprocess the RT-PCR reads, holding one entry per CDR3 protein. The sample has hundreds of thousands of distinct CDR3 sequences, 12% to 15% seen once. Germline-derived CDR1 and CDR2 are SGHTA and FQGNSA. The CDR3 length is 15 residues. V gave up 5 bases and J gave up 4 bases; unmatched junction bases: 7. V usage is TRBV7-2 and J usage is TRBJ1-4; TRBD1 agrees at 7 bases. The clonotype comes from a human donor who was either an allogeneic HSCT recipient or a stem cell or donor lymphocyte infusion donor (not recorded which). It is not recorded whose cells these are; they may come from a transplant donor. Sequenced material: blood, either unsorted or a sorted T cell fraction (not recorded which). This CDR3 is CASSPGGTGNEKLFF. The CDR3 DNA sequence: TGTGCCAGCAGCCCAGGGGGGACGGGTAATGAAAAACTGTTTTTT.